One and the same sample provided the 5 T cell receptor beta chains below, sequenced in a study of early stage breast cancer tumors (dated by TCRdb to between 2016 and 2019). Libraries were constructed by the immunoSEQ multiplex PCR assay. TCRdb re-hosts the immuneACCESS table, in-frame sequences only. Its copies lack some clones; in the studies checked, an unresolved V gene accounts for under half of them, and the cause for the rest is not known. Counted in this sample were 25,000 to 30,000 clones; about 70% of them appeared once. 33% of the sample is in the top ten clones. Sequencing was performed on blood. Receptors originate from a person between 50 and 60 years old with breast cancer.

This clone came up many times. The J gene is TRBJ1-3, the V gene TRBV19; tentatively, D is TRBD1 (5 bases). This CDR3 comprises 15 residues. Per germline, CDR1 LNHDA and CDR2 SQIVND (reference sequence). Trimming shortened V by 5 bases and J by 0 bases, and 11 bases separated the two germline ends. This CDR3 reads CASSVGLNSGNTIYF. For the CDR3, the DNA is TGTGCCAGTAGTGTGGGACTCAACTCTGGAAACACCATATATTTT.

The gene calls are TRBV29-1 and TRBJ2-7; D gene ambiguous. This CDR3 has 12 amino acids. Germline values: CDR1 SQVTM, CDR2 ANQGSEA. V shed 4 bases and J shed 1 base, with 8 bases lying between them. CDR3 in DNA: TGCAGCGTTGTTACTGCTTCCTACGAGCAGTACTTC. Its translation is CSVVTASYEQYF.

The rearrangement joins TRBV5-1 to TRBJ1-3; the D gene is possibly TRBD1 (5 bases). Per the germline V gene, CDR1 is SGHRS and CDR2 is YFSETQ. With 4 bases removed from V and 0 bases from J, the gap between germline ends came to 8 bases. This CDR3 comprises 14 residues. CDR3 sequence (DNA): TGCGCCAGCAGCCCAGGGAGCTCTGGAAACACCATATATTTT. Translation gives CASSPGSSGNTIYF.

The chain recombines TRBV4-1 with TRBJ2-1; 12 bases are a match to TRBD2. Germline V CDR1 and CDR2: MGHRA, YSYEKL. The junction had 4 bases not matched to a gene; V was cut back by 3 bases and J by 7 bases. This CDR3 has 15 amino acids. The CDR3 sequence is CASSQPTSGRNEQFF. CDR3 nucleotide sequence: TGCGCCAGCAGCCAGCCAACTAGCGGGAGGAATGAGCAGTTCTTC.

The genes are TRBV7-2 and TRBJ2-1; 12 bases fit TRBD2. Germline loops: CDR1 SGHTA, CDR2 FQGNSA. This CDR3 has 17 amino acids. With V trimmed by 5 bases and J by 6 bases, 11 bases remained unmatched. This chain's CDR3 is CASSPALLAGGPNEQFF. For the CDR3, the DNA is TGTGCCAGCAGCCCCGCCCTACTAGCGGGAGGCCCCAATGAGCAGTTCTTC.